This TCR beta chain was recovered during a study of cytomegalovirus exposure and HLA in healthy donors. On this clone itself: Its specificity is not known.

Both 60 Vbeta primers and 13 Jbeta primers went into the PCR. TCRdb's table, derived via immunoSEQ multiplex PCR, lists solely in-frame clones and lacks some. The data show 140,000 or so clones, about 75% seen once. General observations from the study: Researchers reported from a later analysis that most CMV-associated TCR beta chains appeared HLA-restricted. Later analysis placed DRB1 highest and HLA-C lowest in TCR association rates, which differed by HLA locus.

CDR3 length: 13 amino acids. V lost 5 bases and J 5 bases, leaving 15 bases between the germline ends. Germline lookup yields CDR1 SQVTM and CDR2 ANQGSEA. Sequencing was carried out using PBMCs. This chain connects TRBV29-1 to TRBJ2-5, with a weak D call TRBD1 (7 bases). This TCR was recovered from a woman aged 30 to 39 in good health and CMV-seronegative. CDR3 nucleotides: TGCAGCGTTTCGGCAGGGGGGAGTGAGACCCAGTACTTC. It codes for CSVSAGGSETQYF.